A selection of T cell receptor beta chains follows, all from one sample in a study of T cell responses to AZD1222 COVID-19 vaccine. TCRdb's table, derived via immunoSEQ multiplex PCR, lists solely in-frame clones and lacks some. Of 140,000 to 150,000 clones detected, more than 85% appear once; the ten largest clones hold more than 3.5%. Material: peripheral blood, obtained on day 0 of AZD1222 vaccination. Receptors originate from an adult in good health. The CDR3 runs from the conserved cysteine through the conserved F or W. Expanded clones are given a class, and other clones once, few, many or no size at all.

cdr3_aa clone_size v_call
CASSINRGTEAFF - TRBV19
CAISSPGTGSTDTQYF - TRBV10-3
CASRGGMVTF - TRBV2
CASSVVSGRLVRVNEQFF - TRBV9
CASSASSGMNTGELFF - TRBV9
CASSLPQGLAGGGEQYF - TRBV5-1
CAWSVSRGRNHEQYF - TRBV30
CASSPLPTGELFF - TRBV28
CASSPSSGNTIYF few TRBV6-4
CASSLASGREETQYF - TRBV7-9
CASSSTLGNTIYF - TRBV11-2
CASSGGAPSYNEQFF - TRBV3-1/TRBV3-2
CASSDGTSGTYEQYF - TRBV9
CASSPGGFEQYF - TRBV18
CASSWGTGNLGAGEQYF once TRBV5-1
CASSAARGSYEQYF - TRBV27
CASLGGTDTQYF - TRBV10-2
CAISEVIAGAIEQFF - TRBV10-3
CASSLVREYTGELFF - TRBV5-1
CASIGAAPNNEQFF - TRBV19
CASSLQHLGNTIYF - TRBV28
CASSYSGVGGQQAFF - TRBV6-5
CASSTGGQGYEQYF - TRBV3-1/TRBV3-2
CASSLVGLAGRNEQFF - TRBV7-2
CATSRQGQNTGELFF - TRBV24-1
CASSAAGGGTDTQYF - TRBV6-4
CASSEASRALQPQHF - TRBV6-1
CASSQTAGMGSPLHF once TRBV4-1
CASGPWGQGGTGELFF - TRBV12-5
CAIATGGQGEKLFF - TRBV10-3
CASSPHGAGYTF - TRBV19
CASSGQAYTGELFF - TRBV28
CASSLGSYEQYF - TRBV7-9
CASSDPPGQTYF - TRBV27
CASSFRVWTDTQYF - TRBV11-1
CASSWEYQRVRTDTQYF once TRBV6-2/TRBV6-3
CASSPPRGQGTSPLHF - TRBV18
CASSSQGWEQYF - TRBV6-5